Listed below are T cell receptor beta chains from one sample, sequenced in a study of cytomegalovirus exposure and HLA in healthy donors. Some clones are missing from TCRdb's copy, which holds only in-frame ones; the method was immunoSEQ multiplex PCR. The sample yields around 150,000 clones, approximately 80% seen once. The sample taken for sequencing was PBMCs. These receptors were obtained from a man aged 40-50 years in good health and CMV-seronegative. The CDR3 runs from the conserved cysteine through the conserved F or W. D genes are given only for firm matches. Size values are once, few and many counts, or a class for expanded clones, and some rows have none.

clone_size	d_call	v_call	j_call	cdr3_nt	cdr3_aa
few	-	TRBV7-9	TRBJ2-3	TGTGCCAGCAGCTTAGCCCCGGGTTTTGTAGATACGCAGTATTTT	CASSLAPGFVDTQYF
-	-	TRBV11-2	TRBJ1-2	TGTGCCAGCAGCTTAGGGGCAGGGCTTGGTGGCTACACCTTC	CASSLGAGLGGYTF
-	TRBD1	TRBV6-6	TRBJ2-2	TGTGCCAGCAGGAACGGACAGGGATCCACCGGGGAGCTGTTTTTT	CASRNGQGSTGELFF
few	-	TRBV30	TRBJ1-2	TGTGCCTGGAGATCGGGGGGGGTTCCGTCAGCCTATGGCTACACCTTC	CAWRSGGVPSAYGYTF
-	-	TRBV27	TRBJ1-2	TGTGCCAGCAGTTACCAGACCAGACAACGTCGCTATGGCTACACCTTC	CASSYQTRQRRYGYTF
-	-	TRBV21-1	TRBJ2-7	TGTGCCAGCAGCGAAGTGAACACACAGGGGCCACAAGGCTTC	CASSEVNTQGPQGF
-	TRBD2	TRBV10-2	TRBJ2-2	TGCGCCACCCAGTGGTCTAGCGGGAGCACCGGGGAGCTGTTTTTT	CATQWSSGSTGELFF
-	TRBD2	TRBV5-1	TRBJ2-3	TGCGCCAGCAGCCCGGAGGTAGCGGGAGAAGATACGCAGTATTTT	CASSPEVAGEDTQYF
-	-	TRBV19	TRBJ2-5	TGTGCCAGTAGACCGGACAGATATAGCACCCAGTACTTC	CASRPDRYSTQYF
-	-	TRBV6-6	TRBJ1-2	TGTGCCAGCAGAAACTTCCGTGGGCCCGACTATGGCTACACCTTC	CASRNFRGPDYGYTF
-	-	TRBV2	TRBJ2-5	TGTGCCAGCAGTGCCGGCCAAGGGCGGGCAGACCAAGAGACCCAGTACTTC	CASSAGQGRADQETQYF
-	-	TRBV7-2	TRBJ2-5	TGTGCCAGCAGCTTAGGCCACCAGGGGACCCAGTACTTC	CASSLGHQGTQYF
-	TRBD2	TRBV9	TRBJ2-3	TGTGCCAGCAGCGTAGCGGGCGGGAGGGCCGCAGATACGCAGTATTTT	CASSVAGGRAADTQYF
-	-	TRBV19	TRBJ1-1	TGTGCCAGTAGTATAGCCCAGGGGAAAACTGAAGCTTTCTTT	CASSIAQGKTEAFF
-	TRBD1	TRBV6-5	TRBJ2-7	TGTGCCAGCAGTCTCCGGGACAGAAGCGAGCAGTACTTC	CASSLRDRSEQYF
-	TRBD1	TRBV7-2	TRBJ1-2	TGTGCCAGCAGCTTATCGCAGGGGGCTAACTATGGCTACACCTTC	CASSLSQGANYGYTF
-	TRBD1	TRBV6-1	TRBJ1-2	TGTGCCAGCGAGGACAGGGGTTATGGCTACACCTTC	CASEDRGYGYTF
few	-	TRBV11-3	TRBJ2-1	TGTGCCAGCAGCCAGCAGGACAGCTCCTACAATGAGCAGTTCTTC	CASSQQDSSYNEQFF
-	TRBD1	TRBV7-9	TRBJ1-6	TGTGCCAGCAGAGGGGGCGCCGGGTCCAGTAATTCACCCCTCCACTTT	CASRGGAGSSNSPLHF
few	-	TRBV27	TRBJ1-2	TGTGCCAGCAGTTCAACAGATAACTATGGCTACACCTTC	CASSSTDNYGYTF
-	TRBD1	TRBV9	TRBJ2-1	TGTGCCAGCAGCGAGGAGGACAGGTCCGATGAGCAGTTCTTC	CASSEEDRSDEQFF
-	-	TRBV7-6	TRBJ2-5	TGTGCCAGCAGCTTACGCGGATCCAAGCGAGAGACCCAGTACTTC	CASSLRGSKRETQYF
-	TRBD1	TRBV19	TRBJ1-2	TGTGCCAGCTGCCGCTGGGACAGGGGGCCCTATGGCTACACCTTC	CASCRWDRGPYGYTF
-	-	TRBV7-6	TRBJ2-5	TGTGCCAGCAGCTTAAATGGGGCTGAATACCAAGAGACCCAGTACTTC	CASSLNGAEYQETQYF
few	-	TRBV6-5	TRBJ1-2	TGTGCCAGCAGTGCCGGGGGTCTCCAGAATGGCTACACCTTC	CASSAGGLQNGYTF
once	-	TRBV19	TRBJ1-5	TGTGCCAGTAGTATATATGGGGCGAGCAATCAGCCCCAGCATTTT	CASSIYGASNQPQHF
few	TRBD2	TRBV9	TRBJ2-6	TGTGCCAGCAGCGTGTTTGGCGGGAGAGCTGGGGCCAACGTCCTGACTTTC	CASSVFGGRAGANVLTF
-	-	TRBV5-8	TRBJ2-6	TGTGCCAGAACGGACAGTGTATTCTCTGGGGCCAACGTCCTGACTTTC	CARTDSVFSGANVLTF
-	-	TRBV27	TRBJ2-7	TGTGCCAGCAGCCTCGGGGGTGAGCAGTACTTC	CASSLGGEQYF
-	TRBD2	TRBV30	TRBJ2-3	TGTGCCTGGAGTCCGGGGCGGGGGGGCACAGATACGCAGTATTTT	CAWSPGRGGTDTQYF
-	-	TRBV7-9	TRBJ2-7	TGTGCCAGCAGCTTCCCACAGGCGCAGCAGTACTTC	CASSFPQAQQYF
-	TRBD2	TRBV28	TRBJ2-7	TGTGCCAGCAGTTTATCGGGACTAGTTACATACGAGCAGTACTTC	CASSLSGLVTYEQYF
-	-	TRBV30	TRBJ2-7	TGTGCCTGGAGGCGTACAGACTCCTACGAGCAGTACTTC	CAWRRTDSYEQYF
few	-	TRBV28	TRBJ2-7	TGTGCCAGCAGTTGGGGACGGGACTTGTCCTACGAGCAGTACTTC	CASSWGRDLSYEQYF
-	-	TRBV28	TRBJ2-7	TGTGCCAGCAGTCCGCCGGGACACGGAACCTACGAGCAGTACTTC	CASSPPGHGTYEQYF
-	-	TRBV5-6	TRBJ1-2	TGTGCCAGCAGATCGTCCTATGGCTACACCTTC	CASRSSYGYTF
-	TRBD1	TRBV5-4	TRBJ2-7	TGTGCCAGCAGCATCGGACAGGGGGCCTACGAGCAGTACTTC	CASSIGQGAYEQYF
-	TRBD1	TRBV6-1	TRBJ2-5	TGTGCCAGCAGAAGACAGGGAGAAGAGACCCAGTACTTC	CASRRQGEETQYF
-	TRBD2	TRBV9	TRBJ2-3	TGTGCCAGCAGCGTAGGCCCCCCTGACCTAGCGGGGGGTAATACGCAGTATTTT	CASSVGPPDLAGGNTQYF
-	TRBD1	TRBV10-3	TRBJ1-4	TGTGCCATCGCCCCTACGACAGGGACTAATGAAAAACTGTTTTTT	CAIAPTTGTNEKLFF